This entry is about one T cell receptor (beta chain). These data are taken from a study of blood T cell repertoires in COVID-19. Study in general: The United States, Italy and Spain were the sources of the acute and convalescent COVID-19 samples. The cDNA or gDNA used as material had been derived from T cells, B-cell-depleted T cells, or PBMCs.

V gave up 7 bases and J gave up 6 bases, with 18 bases separating them. CDR1 PRHDT and CDR2 FYEKMQ come from the germline V gene (reference sequence). The CDR3 length is 14 residues. Authors' methods: Amplification of reference gene primers was used by the study to estimate nucleated cell counts. Libraries were prepared by immunoSEQ multiplex PCR; TCRdb keeps only in-frame clonotypes and omits some of them. V and J calls and clone size come straight from that table; D and trimming were deduced from the DNA. The sample lists roughly 30,000 clones, 55% to 75% occurring once. The chain employs TRBV13 and TRBJ1-2; D unresolved. Input material: peripheral blood. The receptor's source is a boy aged 2-9 years with active or convalescent COVID-19. The CDR3 DNA sequence: TGTGCCAGCACCATTACCGGAGGTTTGAATGGCTACACCTTC. Translation: CASTITGGLNGYTF.